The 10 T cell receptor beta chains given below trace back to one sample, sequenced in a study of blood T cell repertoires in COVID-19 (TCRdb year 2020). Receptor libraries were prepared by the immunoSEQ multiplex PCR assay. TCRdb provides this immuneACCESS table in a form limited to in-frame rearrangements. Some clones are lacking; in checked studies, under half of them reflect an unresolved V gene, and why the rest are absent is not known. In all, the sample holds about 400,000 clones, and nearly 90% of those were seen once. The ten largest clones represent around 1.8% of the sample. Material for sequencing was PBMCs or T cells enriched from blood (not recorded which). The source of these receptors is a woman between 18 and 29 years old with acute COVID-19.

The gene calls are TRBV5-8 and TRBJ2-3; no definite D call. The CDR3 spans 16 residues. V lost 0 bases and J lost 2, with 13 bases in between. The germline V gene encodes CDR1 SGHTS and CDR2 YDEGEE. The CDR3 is CASSLAVSSYTDTQYF. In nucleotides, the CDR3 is TGTGCCAGCAGCTTGGCCGTATCGTCTTACACAGATACGCAGTATTTT.

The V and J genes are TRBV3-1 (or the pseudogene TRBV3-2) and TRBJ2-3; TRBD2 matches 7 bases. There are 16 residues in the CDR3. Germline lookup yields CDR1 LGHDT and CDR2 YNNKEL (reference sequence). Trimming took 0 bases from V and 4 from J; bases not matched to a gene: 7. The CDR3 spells CASSQDSGLGSDTQYF. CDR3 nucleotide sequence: TGTGCCAGCAGCCAAGATTCAGGACTAGGGTCAGATACGCAGTATTTT.

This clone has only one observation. The CDR3 is CASSQELAGGRETQYF. As DNA, the CDR3 is TGTGCCAGCAGCCAAGAGCTAGCGGGGGGTAGAGAGACCCAGTACTTC. V usage is TRBV3-1 (or the pseudogene TRBV3-2) and J usage is TRBJ2-5, with 11 bases that match TRBD2. The germline CDR1 and CDR2 sequences are LGHDT and YNNKEL (reference sequence). The CDR3 has 16 amino acids. The junction had 4 bases not matched to a gene; V was cut back by 0 bases and J by 4 bases.

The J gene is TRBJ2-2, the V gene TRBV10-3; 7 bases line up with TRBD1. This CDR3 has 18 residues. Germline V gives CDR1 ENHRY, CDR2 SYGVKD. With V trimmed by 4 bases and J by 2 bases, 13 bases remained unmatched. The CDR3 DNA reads TGTGCCATCAGTGCGAATACAGGGGAGCCAGTAAACACCGGGGAGCTGTTTTTT. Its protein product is CAISANTGEPVNTGELFF.

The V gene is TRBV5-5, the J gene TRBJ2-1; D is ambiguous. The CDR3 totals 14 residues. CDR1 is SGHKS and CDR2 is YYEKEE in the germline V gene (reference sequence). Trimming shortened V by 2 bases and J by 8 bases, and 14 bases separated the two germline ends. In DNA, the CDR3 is TGTGCCAGCAGCTTTGAATATCGAGGCGATGAGCAGTTCTTC. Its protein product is CASSFEYRGDEQFF.

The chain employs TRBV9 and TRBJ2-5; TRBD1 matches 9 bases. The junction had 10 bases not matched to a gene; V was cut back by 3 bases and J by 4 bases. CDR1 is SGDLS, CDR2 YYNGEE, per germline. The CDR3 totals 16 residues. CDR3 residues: CASSAFTGGKGETQYF. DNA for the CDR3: TGTGCCAGCAGCGCATTTACAGGGGGCAAAGGAGAGACCCAGTACTTC.

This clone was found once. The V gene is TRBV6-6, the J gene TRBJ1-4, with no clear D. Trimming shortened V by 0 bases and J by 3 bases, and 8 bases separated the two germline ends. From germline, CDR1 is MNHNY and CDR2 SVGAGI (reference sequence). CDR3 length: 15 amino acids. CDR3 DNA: TGTGCCAGCAGTTACTCGAATAGTTCTAATGAAAAACTGTTTTTT. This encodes CASSYSNSSNEKLFF.

CDR3 amino acids: CASSGGREEKLFF. Written as DNA, the CDR3 is TGCGCCAGCAGCGGCGGGAGAGAGGAAAAACTGTTTTTT. J is TRBJ1-4 and V is TRBV5-1; no clear D gene. Between the trimmed V and J ends, which lost 4 bases and 8 bases, there was a span of 12 bases. From germline, CDR1 is SGHRS and CDR2 YFSETQ. This CDR3 comprises 13 residues.

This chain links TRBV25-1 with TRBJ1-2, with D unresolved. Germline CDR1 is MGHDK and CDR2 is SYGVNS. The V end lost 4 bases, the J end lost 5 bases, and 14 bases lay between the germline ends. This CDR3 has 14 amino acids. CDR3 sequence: CASSASSQIYGYTF. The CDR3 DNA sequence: TGTGCCAGCAGTGCCTCGTCTCAGATTTATGGCTACACCTTC.

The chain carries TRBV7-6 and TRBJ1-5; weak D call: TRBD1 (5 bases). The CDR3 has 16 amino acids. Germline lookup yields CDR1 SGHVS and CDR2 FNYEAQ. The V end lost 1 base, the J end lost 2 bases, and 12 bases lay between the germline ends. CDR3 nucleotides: TGTGCCAGCAGCTTAGACGCCGGGGGGGGCAATCAGCCCCAGCATTTT. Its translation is CASSLDAGGGNQPQHF.